These 12 T cell receptor beta chains were all obtained from the same sample, sequenced in a study of beta chain features in type 1 diabetes. Expressed TCRB transcripts were sequenced because the isolated RNA had all been reverse transcribed beforehand. The table came from immunoSEQ multiplex PCR; TCRdb's copy has only in-frame clones and leaves some out. This sample has approximately 150,000 clones, with roughly 10% found just once. What was sequenced was central memory CD4+ T cells from blood. These receptors came from a woman aged 35 to 49 in good health.

This clone was seen a few times. The chain uses TRBV6-5 and TRBJ2-7; 10 bases are shared with TRBD2. Trimming at V came to 5 bases and at J to 0 bases, leaving 4 bases not matched to a gene. CDR1 and CDR2 (germline): MNHEY, SVGAGI. The CDR3 length is 15 residues. The CDR3 region is CASSPGTSASYEQYF. CDR3 bases: TGTGCCAGCAGTCCCGGGACTAGCGCCTCCTACGAGCAGTACTTC.

This clone was seen a handful of times. V and J are TRBV7-2 and TRBJ2-1; possible D gene TRBD2, 6 bases. Deletions cut 5 bases from V and 4 bases from J, with 15 bases between. The germline V gene encodes CDR1 SGHTA and CDR2 FQGNSA. This CDR3 is 15 amino acids long. As DNA, the CDR3 is TGTGCCAGCAGCCAGCCAGTGGGGGGTTACAATGAGCAGTTCTTC. Its protein product is CASSQPVGGYNEQFF.

The chain couples TRBV29-1 to TRBJ2-3, with 11 bases fitting TRBD2. Per germline, CDR1 SQVTM and CDR2 ANQGSEA. V lost 4 bases, J lost 1 base, and 7 bases stayed unmatched. The CDR3 is 16 residues long. The CDR3 sequence is CSVAYGLAGGTDTQYF. In DNA form, the CDR3 reads TGCAGCGTTGCCTACGGACTAGCGGGCGGCACAGATACGCAGTATTTT.

This clone came up a few times. The chain couples TRBV5-4 to TRBJ1-5; D unclear. This CDR3 has 14 residues. The germline V gene has CDR1 SGHNT and CDR2 YYREEE (reference sequence). V dropped 0 bases and J dropped 7 bases, with 11 bases sitting between them. The CDR3 here is CASSLAGGSQPQHF. The CDR3 DNA reads as TGTGCCAGCAGCTTGGCCGGAGGGAGCCAGCCCCAGCATTTT.

V usage is TRBV7-9 and J usage is TRBJ1-2, with D uncertain. The CDR3 is 12 residues long. The germline V gene has CDR1 SEHNR and CDR2 FQNEAQ (reference sequence). Trimming removed 5 bases at V and 6 bases at J, with 10 bases between. The CDR3 loop is CASSPQLDGYTF. CDR3 DNA: TGTGCCAGCAGCCCCCAGCTAGATGGCTACACCTTC.

V and J are TRBV6-5 and TRBJ1-2; D is undetermined. The CDR3 totals 13 residues. Trimming pared 5 bases from V and 8 bases from J, leaving 15 bases between. CDR1 MNHEY and CDR2 SVGAGI come from the germline V gene. As DNA, the CDR3 is TGTGCCAGCAGTACAACGGAGCGGAGCGGCTACACCTTC. Amino acids: CASSTTERSGYTF.

This clone was counted between two and nine times. The rearrangement links TRBV6-6 to TRBJ2-1, with TRBD2 matching 7 bases. V lost 10 bases to trimming and J lost 3 bases; unmatched junction nucleotides: 15. CDR1 and CDR2 (germline): MNHNY, SVGAGI (reference sequence). The CDR3 loop spans 16 amino acids. The CDR3 is CATALSLAGLYNEQFF. The CDR3 nucleotides are TGTGCCACGGCCCTCTCATTAGCGGGCCTCTACAATGAGCAGTTCTTC.

The V gene is TRBV6-1, the J gene TRBJ2-7; 10 positions match TRBD1. Germline V CDR1 and CDR2: MNHNS, SASEGT. The CDR3 loop spans 14 amino acids. With V trimmed by 9 bases and J by 7 bases, 12 bases remained unmatched. The chain's CDR3 is CASRAGTGDREQYF. CDR3 nucleotides: TGTGCCAGTCGGGCCGGGACAGGGGATAGGGAGCAGTACTTC.

This clone was counted a few times. This sequence joins TRBV5-1 and TRBJ2-7, with TRBD2 identical over 10 bases. This CDR3 has 17 amino acids. Germline lookup yields CDR1 SGHRS and CDR2 YFSETQ. Unmatched junction bases numbered 7, after V lost 0 bases and J lost 1 base. The CDR3: CASSLGSSGGRSYEQYF. CDR3 in DNA: TGCGCCAGCAGCTTGGGGTCTAGCGGGGGCCGATCCTACGAGCAGTACTTC.

There are a few counts of this clone. The genes are TRBV7-8 and TRBJ2-3; TRBD2 might be the D (6 bases). This CDR3 spans 16 amino acids. Germline V CDR1 and CDR2: SGHVS, FQNEAQ. Trimming took off 0 bases at V and 0 bases at J, with 10 bases between the two ends. For the CDR3, the DNA is TGTGCCAGCAGCTTAGCGTGGAGGGGAAGCACAGATACGCAGTATTTT. Protein product: CASSLAWRGSTDTQYF.

This clone was counted only a few times. The chain carries TRBV21-1 and TRBJ2-1; TRBD2 was called by the table and not checked on the DNA. TRBV21-1 corresponds to a pseudogene. The CDR3 covers 19 residues. CDR3 coding DNA: TGTGCCAGCAGCGAAAATAGGGGACTAGCGGGGGAATCCTACAATGAGCAGTTCTTC. Its translation: CASSENRGLAGESYNEQFF.

This clone has a handful of counts. The chain links TRBV10-3 to TRBJ2-7, with D maybe TRBD2 (5 bases). Trimming removed 0 bases from V and 9 bases from J, with 12 bases in between. Germline CDR1 and CDR2: ENHRY and SYGVKD. The length of the CDR3 is 13 residues. This CDR3 is CAISESEGIGQYF. Here the CDR3 DNA reads TGTGCCATCAGTGAGTCAGAGGGTATAGGGCAGTACTTC.